A selection of T cell receptor beta chains follows, all from one sample in a study of T cell changes during pregnancy in multiple sclerosis. Profiled with immunoSEQ multiplex PCR; TCRdb holds only in-frame clones, not every one. The data hold approximately 85,000 clones, with approximately 90% observed a single time. Specimen: peripheral blood, collected in the first trimester of pregnancy. Source of these receptors: a female donor with multiple sclerosis, enrolled in a pregnancy study. The CDR3 runs from the conserved cysteine through the conserved F or W. D genes are given only for firm matches. Expanded clones get a size class; other rows say once, few or many, or leave the size out.

TGCGCCAGCAGCACCCAACTAGCGGGAGGGCGAGAGACCCAGTACTTC	CASSTQLAGGRETQYF	NA	TRBJ2-5	TRBV5-1	TRBD2
TGTGCCAGCAGTGGGCTGCGGATGAACACTGAAGCTTTCTTT	CASSGLRMNTEAFF	NA	TRBJ1-1	TRBV2	NA
TGTGCCAGCTCGTCCGGGACAGGGTACACCGGGGAGCTGTTTTTT	CASSSGTGYTGELFF	NA	TRBJ2-2	TRBV18	TRBD1
TGTGCCAGCAGTTCCCGACTAGCTGGTGGGGAGCTGTTTTTT	CASSSRLAGGELFF	once	TRBJ2-2	TRBV28	TRBD2
TGTGCCAGCAGTGAAGGATGGGACACCCTCATTGAAAAGACCCAGTACTTC	CASSEGWDTLIEKTQYF	NA	TRBJ2-5	TRBV2	NA
TGTGCCAGCTCACCAAGACAGGTAGAGGGCTACACCTTC	CASSPRQVEGYTF	NA	TRBJ1-2	TRBV18	NA
TGTGCCAGCAGTTATACGGGGAGTCAGCCCCAGCATTTT	CASSYTGSQPQHF	NA	TRBJ1-5	TRBV6-5	NA
TGTGCCAGTAGTAAGGACAGGGAAGAGACCCAGTACTTC	CASSKDREETQYF	NA	TRBJ2-5	TRBV19	TRBD1
TGTGCCAGCAGCCAACAGGGGCTAGAGGTGAGTCAGCCCCAGCATTTT	CASSQQGLEVSQPQHF	NA	TRBJ1-5	TRBV9	TRBD1
TGTGCCAGCAGCTTAGCTCTGCGGTACCAAGAGACCCAGTACTTC	CASSLALRYQETQYF	NA	TRBJ2-5	TRBV7-6	NA
TGTGCCTGGAGTATGGGGGGGAGCAATCAGCCCCAGCATTTT	CAWSMGGSNQPQHF	NA	TRBJ1-5	TRBV30	NA
TGCGCCAGCAGTCAATCCAGGGACACCCCTCGGTCGGGGGCTTTCTTT	CASSQSRDTPRSGAFF	NA	TRBJ1-1	TRBV4-1	NA
TGCGCCAGCAGCCAAGATCGGGGCAGGGGCTACGAGCAGTACTTC	CASSQDRGRGYEQYF	NA	TRBJ2-7	TRBV4-1	NA
TGCGCCAGCAGAGGGGACAGGGGTATCTACGAGCAGTACTTC	CASRGDRGIYEQYF	NA	TRBJ2-7	TRBV5-1	TRBD1
TGTGCCTGGAGTGTGGAACTACATGGGGAGCTGTTTTTT	CAWSVELHGELFF	few	TRBJ2-2	TRBV30	NA
TGTGCCTGGAGTGTACTACGGGGGTATGGCTACACCTTC	CAWSVLRGYGYTF	NA	TRBJ1-2	TRBV30	NA
TGTGCCAGTAGTAACAGGGGTCCCGCCGAGCAGTACTTC	CASSNRGPAEQYF	NA	TRBJ2-7	TRBV19	TRBD1
TGCGCCAGCAGCTTGTTATTGGCAGGCCGTTCTAACTATGGCTACACCTTC	CASSLLLAGRSNYGYTF	NA	TRBJ1-2	TRBV5-1	NA
TGTGCCAGCAGCCCCTCGGACAGGAACACTGAAGCTTTCTTT	CASSPSDRNTEAFF	NA	TRBJ1-1	TRBV6-5	NA
TGTGCTAGTGGTTTATACTCTGGAAACACCATATATTTT	CASGLYSGNTIYF	few	TRBJ1-3	TRBV12-5	NA
TGTGCCAGCAGCTACCCGGGACAGGGATACCACGAGCAGTACTTC	CASSYPGQGYHEQYF	NA	TRBJ2-7	TRBV5-6	TRBD1
TGTGCCAGCAGTTACGGTCCGGGCTCTGGAAACACCATATATTTT	CASSYGPGSGNTIYF	NA	TRBJ1-3	TRBV6-5	NA
TGTGCCAGCAGCCCCCCTGCCGGGGAGCTGTTTTTT	CASSPPAGELFF	once	TRBJ2-2	TRBV9	NA
TGTGCCAGCAGCCCCAAGCCGGGACAGGCCAATGAGCAGTTCTTC	CASSPKPGQANEQFF	NA	TRBJ2-1	TRBV5-6	TRBD1
TGCGCCAGCAGCCTTCTCCCCAGGACAGAGAACACTGAAGCTTTCTTT	CASSLLPRTENTEAFF	once	TRBJ1-1	TRBV5-1	NA
TGTGCCAGTACCGATAGGATCCGACAGAAAAACACCGGGGAGCTGTTTTTT	CASTDRIRQKNTGELFF	NA	TRBJ2-2	TRBV19	NA
TGTGCCAGCTCACCAGGCGGACAGGGAAACACTGAAGCTTTCTTT	CASSPGGQGNTEAFF	once	TRBJ1-1	TRBV18	TRBD1
TGTGCCAGCAGCGGGCGTCGGACTAGCGGGGGCCACACAGATACGCAGTATTTT	CASSGRRTSGGHTDTQYF	NA	TRBJ2-3	TRBV7-2	TRBD2
TGTGCCAGCAGCTTAGGAAGGGGACAGGAGGGAAAGTATGGCTACACCTTC	CASSLGRGQEGKYGYTF	NA	TRBJ1-2	TRBV11-2	TRBD1
TGTGCCAGCAGCCGCCGGGACAGGGTTTCCGAGCAGTACTTC	CASSRRDRVSEQYF	NA	TRBJ2-7	TRBV11-3	TRBD1
TGCGCCAGCAGCCAAGGTTGGGCGTCCAATGAGCAGTTCTTC	CASSQGWASNEQFF	NA	TRBJ2-1	TRBV4-1	NA
TGTGCCAGCAGCTTAGCGCCACAGATTCAGCCCCAGCATTTT	CASSLAPQIQPQHF	NA	TRBJ1-5	TRBV7-2	NA
TGCGCCAGCAGCCTCGCCGGGACAGGGGGTGATAGGCACACCCATGAGCAGTTCTTC	CASSLAGTGGDRHTHEQFF	NA	TRBJ2-1	TRBV5-1	TRBD1
TGTGCCAGCAGCTCCCTCTCCGGAACAGTTCGCAACACTGAAGCTTTCTTT	CASSSLSGTVRNTEAFF	NA	TRBJ1-1	TRBV7-9	NA
TGTGCCAGCAGCACCCCGTGGGGGCCCGACTATGGCTACACCTTC	CASSTPWGPDYGYTF	NA	TRBJ1-2	TRBV11-3	NA
TGTGCCAGCAACAAGCGGGAGGGGGGGCGCGAGCAGTACTTC	CASNKREGGREQYF	NA	TRBJ2-7	TRBV11-2	TRBD2
TGTGCCATCAGAACAAAAATCACCAGGGGGCCTTTAGGAGGAGGCACTGAAGCTTTCTTT	CAIRTKITRGPLGGGTEAFF	NA	TRBJ1-1	TRBV10-3	TRBD1
TGTGCCAGCAGCCCCGTCGCCTACAGCACTGAAGCTTTCTTT	CASSPVAYSTEAFF	NA	TRBJ1-1	TRBV11-2	NA
TGTGCCAGCATGAGGGGGAACGACAGGGTGGGCACTGAAGCTTTCTTT	CASMRGNDRVGTEAFF	NA	TRBJ1-1	TRBV21-1	NA
TGTGCCAGCAGTGAATTATGGCAGGGGGCGGACGGCTACACCTTC	CASSELWQGADGYTF	NA	TRBJ1-2	TRBV6-1	TRBD1
TGTGCCAGCTCAAGACAGGGTGGTAATCAGCCCCAGCATTTT	CASSRQGGNQPQHF	NA	TRBJ1-5	TRBV2	TRBD1
TGCGCCAGCAGCCTTCTGGGACAGGGGGCGAATGGCTACACCTTC	CASSLLGQGANGYTF	once	TRBJ1-2	TRBV5-1	TRBD1
TGCGCCAGCAGCCAGGGGGGGATCGCGTCGAACACCATATATTTT	CASSQGGIASNTIYF	NA	TRBJ1-3	TRBV4-1	NA
TGTGCCAGCAGTCTAGGACAGGGGGCGCGGGAGACCCAGTACTTC	CASSLGQGARETQYF	once	TRBJ2-5	TRBV27	TRBD1
TGTGCCAGCAGTGAAACCCGGGGGGAACAAGAGACCCAGTACTTC	CASSETRGEQETQYF	NA	TRBJ2-5	TRBV2	TRBD2
TGTGCCAGCTCACCAAACAGGGACGGAAACTATGGCTACACCTTC	CASSPNRDGNYGYTF	NA	TRBJ1-2	TRBV18	NA